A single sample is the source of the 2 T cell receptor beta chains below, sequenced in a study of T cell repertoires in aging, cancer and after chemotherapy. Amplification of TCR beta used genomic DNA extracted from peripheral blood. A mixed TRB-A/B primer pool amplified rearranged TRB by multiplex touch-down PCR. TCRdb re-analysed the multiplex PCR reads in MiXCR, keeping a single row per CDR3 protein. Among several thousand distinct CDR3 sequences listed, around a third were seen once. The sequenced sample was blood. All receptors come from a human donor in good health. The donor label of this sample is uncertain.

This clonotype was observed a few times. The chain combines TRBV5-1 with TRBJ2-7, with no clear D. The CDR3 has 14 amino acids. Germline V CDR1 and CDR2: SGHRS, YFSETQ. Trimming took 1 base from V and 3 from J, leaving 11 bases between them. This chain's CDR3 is CASSLTVNYYEQYF. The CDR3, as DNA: TGCGCCAGCAGCTTGACGGTCAACTACTACGAGCAGTACTTC. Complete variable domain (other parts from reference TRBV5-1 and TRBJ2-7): KAGVTQTPRYLIKTRGQQVTLSCSPISGHRSVSWYQQTPGQGLQFLFEYFSETQRNKGNFPGRFSGRQFSNSRSEMNVSTLELGDSALYLCASSLTVNYYEQYFGPGTRLTVT.

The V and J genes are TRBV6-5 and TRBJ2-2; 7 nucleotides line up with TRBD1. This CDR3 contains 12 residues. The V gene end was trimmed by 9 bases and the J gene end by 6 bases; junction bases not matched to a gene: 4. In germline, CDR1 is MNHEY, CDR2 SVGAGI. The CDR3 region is CASYQGAGELFF. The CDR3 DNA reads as TGTGCCAGTTACCAGGGGGCCGGGGAGCTGTTTTTT.